What follows are 8 T cell receptor beta chains derived from one specimen sequenced in a study of early T cells in non-severe SARS-CoV-2 infection. TCRdb reprocessed the 5' RACE reads with MiXCR, giving one entry per CDR3 protein. The sample contains under 45,000 distinct CDR3 sequences, about 7.4% of which appear only once. This material consisted of whole blood, taken at baseline. The receptors stem from an adult who was a healthcare worker with PCR-confirmed SARS-CoV-2 infection or an uninfected control (not recorded which).

The chain joins TRBV10-3 to TRBJ2-1, with 12 bases lining up with TRBD1. There are 16 residues in the CDR3. With V trimmed by 2 bases and J by 9 bases, 8 bases remained unmatched. CDR1 is ENHRY and CDR2 is SYGVKD in the germline V gene. CDR3 DNA sequence: TGTGCCATCAGTGAGGCGCCCGGGACAGGGGGCGGTGAGCAGTTCTTC. This sequence encodes CAISEAPGTGGGEQFF.

This clonotype has ten or more counts. V gene TRBV19 combines with J gene TRBJ2-5; 7 nucleotides line up with TRBD2. The trim removed 2 bases at V and 2 bases at J, leaving 8 bases unmatched. The CDR3 length is 16 residues. Germline V gene data show CDR1 as LNHDA and CDR2 as SQIVND (reference sequence). The CDR3 DNA sequence: TGTGCCAGTAGTATATCCGGGGGGACCAGACAAGAGACCCAGTACTTC. Translating gives CASSISGGTRQETQYF.

This clonotype came up a few times. V gene TRBV27 combines with J gene TRBJ1-5; D unclear. V was cut by 6 bases and J by 0 bases, with 9 bases left in between. The CDR3 has 14 amino acids. Looked up from germline, CDR1 is MNHEY and CDR2 is SMNVEV (reference sequence). CDR3 nucleotide sequence: TGTGCCAGCAGAATGTCATATAGCAATCAGCCCCAGCATTTT. Translation: CASRMSYSNQPQHF.

The chain carries TRBV7-6 and TRBJ2-3, with D perhaps TRBD2 (6 bases). In germline, CDR1 is SGHVS, CDR2 FNYEAQ. V was shortened by 1 base and J by 8 bases, with 10 bases between the two germline ends. The CDR3 is made up of 13 amino acids. The CDR3 region is CASSLELALTQYF. The CDR3 nucleotides read TGTGCCAGCAGCTTAGAACTAGCCCTTACGCAGTATTTT.

This clonotype was seen at least ten times. The V and J genes are TRBV10-3 and TRBJ2-3; D remains ambiguous. The CDR3 extends over 13 amino acids. Trimming left V 0 bases short and J 5 bases short, with 6 bases between. Germline V gene data show CDR1 as ENHRY and CDR2 as SYGVKD. The CDR3, as DNA: TGTGCCATCAGTGAGTCTTTGATAGATACGCAGTATTTT. This sequence encodes CAISESLIDTQYF.

This clonotype occurred a few times. The chain couples TRBV3-1 to TRBJ2-4; perhaps TRBD1 as D (6 bases). Trimming cost V 3 bases and J 8 bases, with 17 bases left between them. The CDR3 is made up of 15 amino acids. Germline values: CDR1 LGHDT, CDR2 YNNKEL (reference sequence). The DNA for the CDR3 is TGTGCCAGCAGCCAGGCGACAGGTATGTCGCACATTCAGTACTTC. It encodes CASSQATGMSHIQYF.

In this sample, this clonotype turned up many times. V gene TRBV11-2 combines with J gene TRBJ1-6, with D unclear. The CDR3 runs 16 residues. CDR1 is SGHAT and CDR2 is FQNNGV in the germline V gene. Trimming took off 5 bases at V and 5 bases at J, with 16 bases between the two ends. CDR3 region: CASSQIGRLDNSPLHF. The CDR3 DNA follows: TGTGCCAGCAGCCAAATCGGGCGGCTCGATAATTCACCCCTCCACTTT.

This clonotype was seen repeatedly, ten times or more. The V call is TRBV20-1, the J call TRBJ2-7; D is unclear. Per germline, CDR1 DFQATT and CDR2 SNEGSKA (reference sequence). V dropped 5 bases and J dropped 0 bases, with 20 bases sitting between them. The CDR3 consists of 16 residues. The CDR3 region is CSAEENSPFTSYEQYF. The CDR3 DNA reads TGCAGTGCTGAAGAAAACTCCCCGTTCACCTCCTACGAGCAGTACTTC.